This T cell receptor (beta chain) was identified in a study of T cell repertoires in cytomegalovirus infection. This clonotype was counted a few times. As yet, its antigen is unknown. Germline V gene data show CDR1 as MDHEN and CDR2 as SYDVKM. The CDR3 loop spans 16 amino acids. V lost 7 bases and J 6 bases, leaving 24 bases between the germline ends. TCRdb itself ran the reads through MiXCR, one entry per CDR3 protein. The sample has more than 65,000 distinct CDR3 sequences, roughly 44% seen once. Study results and caveats: Identification of carriers of CMV plus the relevant HLA was performed using cumulative public TCR beta family frequency.

The chain recombines TRBV28 with TRBJ1-2; D might be TRBD1 (6 bases). The sequenced sample was CD8+ T cells from cultured PBMCs, obtained from culture after CMV antigen stimulation. This clonotype was obtained from a human donor in good health (CMV status not recorded). Some clones in this sample may be carry-over from other donors' samples. Here the CDR3 DNA reads TGTGCCAGCACCCGCTCCGGGAGACAGGAAAGGGATGGCTACACCTTC. Protein: CASTRSGRQERDGYTF.